This T cell receptor (beta chain) was retrieved from a study of regulatory T cells in long-lasting Graves disease. This clonotype was recorded many times. The CDR3 is made up of 12 amino acids. V was clipped by 7 bases and J by 9 bases, with 13 bases between them. CDR1 MDHEN and CDR2 SYDVKM come from the germline V gene. Through Arm-PCR of CDR3 regions and iRepertoire HTBI primers, TCR beta libraries were built. MiXCR was run by TCRdb on the multiplex PCR reads, yielding one entry per CDR3 protein. The sample records approximately 350,000 distinct CDR3 sequences, about 10% being singletons. Time point reported: newly diagnosed GD, antithyroid drugs for less than 3 months. Extracted PBMC RNA gave rise to the TCR library. The sample was also reused in another study, on T cells in Graves' hyperthyroidism and ophthalmopathy. That paper adds: The hyperthyroidism was newly diagnosed and had lasted under 2 months; the patients were aged 18 to 65. Carried out on the TCR CDR3, a first-round RT-PCR used the HTBI primer set.

This receptor was identified in a woman between 18 and 29 years old with Graves disease. The chain is built from TRBV28 and TRBJ1-5, with a weak D call TRBD1 (6 bases). Specimen: peripheral blood mononuclear cells (PBMCs), collected at new diagnosis, from a patient treated with antithyroid drugs. As DNA, the CDR3 is TGTGCCAGCACGGACAGTTTACGGCCCCAGCATTTT. Translation: CASTDSLRPQHF.